The 25 T cell receptor beta chains listed next were all sequenced from one sample in a study of CD8 T cells in ankylosing spondylitis. TCRdb recomputed calls from the 5' RACE reads with MiXCR, one row per CDR3 protein. The top ten hold roughly 5% of the sample, which has some 220,000 distinct CDR3 sequences, around 8% seen once. The sample was blood, either unsorted or a sorted T cell fraction (not recorded which). The source is a female donor with ankylosing spondylitis or in good health (not recorded which).

This clonotype was seen many times. This rearrangement joins TRBV7-9 to TRBJ2-1; D unclear. The CDR3 extends over 11 amino acids. Germline V lookup: CDR1 SEHNR, CDR2 FQNEAQ (reference sequence). Trimming took 2 bases from V and 12 from J, leaving 8 bases between them. CDR3 DNA sequence: TGTGCCAGCAGCTTAACCCCTGGGCAGTTCTTC. It yields the protein CASSLTPGQFF.

This clonotype was counted ten times or more. The V call is TRBV20-1, the J call TRBJ2-7; tentatively, D is TRBD1 or TRBD2 (5 bases each). The CDR3 consists of 14 residues. Between the trimmed V and J ends, which lost 1 base and 2 bases, there was a span of 12 bases. The germline V gene encodes CDR1 DFQATT and CDR2 SNEGSKA (reference sequence). The chain's CDR3 is CSARGGIGTYEQYF. The CDR3 DNA is TGCAGTGCTAGAGGGGGGATCGGGACCTACGAGCAGTACTTC.

This clonotype was found many times. The V and J genes are TRBV20-1 and TRBJ1-4; D not resolved. The CDR3 has 11 residues. Trimming removed 4 bases at V and 8 bases at J, with 8 bases between. The germline CDR1 and CDR2 sequences are DFQATT and SNEGSKA (reference sequence). CDR3 DNA: TGCAGTGCTATCTTTAGGGAAAAACTGTTTTTT. Amino acid sequence: CSAIFREKLFF.

This clonotype has more than one count but fewer than ten. The CDR3 region has the DNA TGTGCCACCAGTGACTCTCGAGACCGGGACAGGCCTACTAACGCTGGAAACACCATATATTTT. This codes for CATSDSRDRDRPTNAGNTIYF. The chain recombines TRBV24-1 with TRBJ1-3, with 8 positions matching TRBD1. V lost 4 bases to trimming and J lost 2 bases; unmatched junction nucleotides: 21. The CDR3 consists of 21 residues. The V gene's germline CDR1 is KGHDR and CDR2 SFDVKD.

There are many counts of this clonotype. The V gene is TRBV5-1, the J gene TRBJ2-2; D remains ambiguous. In germline, CDR1 is SGHRS, CDR2 YFSETQ. Between the trimmed V and J ends, which lost 0 bases and 4 bases, there was a span of 13 bases. The CDR3 covers 16 residues. CDR3 residues: CASSLGWESSTGELFF. CDR3 sequence (DNA): TGCGCCAGCAGCTTGGGATGGGAATCGAGCACCGGGGAGCTGTTTTTT.

This clonotype has ten or more counts. This chain uses TRBV30 with TRBJ2-1; D might be TRBD2 (11 bases). The CDR3 has 16 residues. Trimming took 3 bases from V and 7 from J, leaving 22 bases between them. CDR1 and CDR2 (germline): GTSNPN, SVGIG (reference sequence). CDR3 sequence: CAWSLRLAGQGNEQFF. In DNA, the CDR3 is TGTGCCTGGAGCCTAAGACTAGCGGGACAGGGGAATGAGCAGTTCTTC. The entire variable domain, with the rest obtained from reference TRBV30 and TRBJ2-1, is as follows: SQTIHQWPATLVQPVGSPLSLECTVEGTSNPNLYWYRQAAGRGLQLLFYSVGIGQISSEVPQNLSASRPQDRQFILSSKKLLLSDSGFYLCAWSLRLAGQGNEQFFGPGTRLTVL.

This clonotype showed up many times. The chain couples TRBV10-2 to TRBJ2-2; D perhaps matches TRBD1 (6 bases). Per the germline V gene, CDR1 is WSHSY and CDR2 is SAAADI. Trimming left V 6 bases short and J 5 bases short, with 13 bases between. This CDR3 comprises 14 residues. CDR3 bases: TGCGCCAGCAGGGTAGGGGGTAGAACCGGGGAGCTGTTTTTT. The encoded protein is CASRVGGRTGELFF.

In regard to this clonotype: A much larger clone sits a single nucleotide away, making a read error possible. The gene calls are TRBV12-3 or TRBV12-4 and TRBJ2-5; no clear D gene. The CDR3 contains 15 residues. Here the CDR3 reads CTSSSSNGGKETQYF. The CDR3 nucleotides read TGTACCAGCAGTTCTTCTAACGGTGGGAAAGAGACCCAGTACTTC.

This clonotype was recorded at least ten times. The genes are TRBV6-1 and TRBJ2-7, with TRBD1 matching 10 bases. The J segment lost 2 bases and the V segment lost 6 bases, leaving 10 bases of the junction unmatched. Per germline, CDR1 MNHNS and CDR2 SASEGT. This CDR3 region has 16 residues. The DNA for the CDR3 is TGTGCCAGCAGCCCGGCGGGGGACAGGGGTACCTACGAGCAGTACTTC. The encoded protein is CASSPAGDRGTYEQYF.

This clonotype was seen only a few times. This may come from a read error, since a much larger clone is one base off. The CDR3 nucleotides read TGCAGTGCCTACACCGCGGCTCTAGCGGGAGGGCCAACCGGGGAGCTGTTTTTT. Its translation is CSAYTAALAGGPTGELFF. The rearrangement uses TRBV20-1 and TRBJ2-2; 12 nucleotides match TRBD2. Trimming at V came to 6 bases and at J to 5 bases, leaving 16 bases not matched to a gene. CDR1 is DFQATT and CDR2 is SNEGSKA in the germline V gene (reference sequence). The CDR3 consists of 18 residues.

V and J are TRBV20-1 and TRBJ2-7; 9 bases fit TRBD2. Trimming at V came to 0 bases and at J to 1 base, leaving 7 bases not matched to a gene. Per the germline V gene, CDR1 is DFQATT and CDR2 is SNEGSKA (reference sequence). The CDR3 covers 16 residues. The CDR3 sequence is CSARDLRTSASYEQYF. The CDR3 DNA reads TGCAGTGCTAGAGATCTTAGGACTAGCGCTTCCTACGAGCAGTACTTC.

This clonotype was detected only a few times. The gene calls are TRBV7-8 and TRBJ1-1; D is perhaps TRBD1 (5 bases). CDR3 length equals 17 residues. Germline CDR1 reads SGHVS; CDR2 reads FQNEAQ. Trimming took 0 bases from V and 1 from J, leaving 15 bases between them. CDR3 DNA sequence: TGTGCCAGCAGCTTAGCTCAGCCCAGGGTCCCGAACACTGAAGCTTTCTTT. Translation: CASSLAQPRVPNTEAFF. Combining the CDR3 with reference TRBV7-8 and TRBJ1-1 gives the whole variable domain GAGVSQSPRYKVAKRGQDVALRCDPISGHVSLFWYQQALGQGPEFLTYFQNEAQLDKSGLPSDRFFAERPEGSVSTLKIQRTQQEDSAVYLCASSLAQPRVPNTEAFFGQGTRLTVV.

This clonotype has more than one count but fewer than ten. V gene TRBV5-4 combines with J gene TRBJ2-1; 10 bases fit TRBD1. CDR1 is SGHNT, CDR2 YYREEE, per germline (reference sequence). The length of the CDR3 is 15 residues. V lost 4 bases, J lost 9 bases, and 10 bases stayed unmatched. As DNA, the CDR3 is TGTGCCAGCAGCAAGGGACAGGGGAGAGCGGGTGAGCAGTTCTTC. This gives the protein CASSKGQGRAGEQFF.

This clonotype was seen ten or more times. The chain combines TRBV28 with TRBJ1-2; D unresolved. The V and J ends lost 7 bases and 3 bases respectively, with 12 bases between them. The CDR3 runs 13 residues. Germline V gives CDR1 MDHEN, CDR2 SYDVKM. The CDR3 nucleotides read TGTGCCAGCACAAACCCCCTGGACTATGGCTACACCTTC. As protein: CASTNPLDYGYTF.

This clonotype was seen repeatedly, ten times or more. The chain couples TRBV20-1 to TRBJ2-1; 13 positions agree with TRBD2. Germline CDR1 is DFQATT and CDR2 is SNEGSKA (reference sequence). V trimming: 4 bases; J trimming: 8 bases; junction bases outside the gene matches: 5. The CDR3 sequence is 14 residues long. CDR3 amino acids: CSAKRTSGRYEQFF. For the CDR3, the DNA is TGCAGTGCTAAACGGACTAGCGGGAGATATGAGCAGTTCTTC.

As regards this clonotype: Mismatch with germline at one junction end may stem from a read error. DNA for the CDR3: TGTGCCAGCAGCTTAGGGACAGGGGGAGGCTATGACTACACCTTC. It specifies CASSLGTGGGYDYTF. The chain employs TRBV7-2 and TRBJ1-2; 10 bases agree with TRBD1. The CDR3 has 15 amino acids. Germline CDR1 SGHTA, CDR2 FQGNSA.

This chain connects TRBV6-6 to TRBJ1-5; possible D gene TRBD1, 6 bases. The CDR3 loop spans 13 amino acids. Germline V lookup: CDR1 MNHNY, CDR2 SVGAGI (reference sequence). V shed 2 bases and J shed 11 bases, with 13 bases lying between them. CDR3 DNA sequence: TGTGCCAGCAGTTACGTAAACAGGGAGGCCCAGCATTTT. Amino acid sequence: CASSYVNREAQHF.

This clonotype appeared many times. The gene calls are TRBV29-1 and TRBJ1-1, with D hard to call. Germline lookup yields CDR1 SQVTM and CDR2 ANQGSEA. The CDR3 length is 15 residues. The V gene lost 4 bases and the J gene lost 1 base, with 16 bases spanning the gap. The CDR3: CSVVWWPTQNTEAFF. CDR3 coding DNA: TGCAGCGTTGTCTGGTGGCCGACCCAGAACACTGAAGCTTTCTTT.

This clonotype was recorded many times. V is TRBV19 and J is TRBJ1-2, with D tentatively TRBD1 (5 bases). Germline V lookup: CDR1 LNHDA, CDR2 SQIVND (reference sequence). V shed 9 bases and J shed 6 bases, with 17 bases lying between them. The CDR3 is 13 residues long. CDR3 DNA sequence: TGTGCCAGCCGGCCGTACAGGAGAGATGGCTACACCTTC. Protein product: CASRPYRRDGYTF.

There are many counts of this clonotype. The rearrangement uses TRBV5-1 and TRBJ1-2; D unclear. The V gene lost 4 bases and the J gene lost 5 bases, with 15 bases spanning the gap. In germline, CDR1 is SGHRS, CDR2 YFSETQ. The CDR3 is 14 amino acids. The CDR3 is CASSPQGSDYGYTF. Written as DNA, the CDR3 is TGCGCCAGCAGCCCTCAAGGGTCAGATTATGGCTACACCTTC.

At least ten counts were recorded for this clonotype. The rearrangement uses TRBV12-3 or TRBV12-4 and TRBJ1-5; 10 bases agree with TRBD1. V lost 6 bases and J lost 5; bases outside the gene matches: 4. This CDR3 has 14 amino acids. The CDR3 here is CASSPGQGYQPQHF. The DNA of the CDR3 is TGTGCCAGCAGCCCGGGACAGGGGTATCAGCCCCAGCATTTT.

This clonotype was picked up many times. The chain joins TRBV7-8 to TRBJ1-2, with D tentatively TRBD1 (5 bases). V lost 3 bases, J lost 4 bases, and 15 bases lay in between. The CDR3 loop spans 15 amino acids. CDR1 SGHVS and CDR2 FQNEAQ come from the germline V gene. The CDR3 protein is CASSLGWEGSYGYTF. CDR3 DNA: TGTGCCAGCAGCTTGGGTTGGGAGGGGAGCTATGGCTACACCTTC.

In this sample, this clonotype turned up many times. This sequence joins TRBV4-1 and TRBJ2-7; TRBD2 is a possible D gene (5 bases). V dropped 4 bases and J dropped 4 bases, with 11 bases sitting between them. Germline lookup yields CDR1 MGHRA and CDR2 YSYEKL. The CDR3 totals 13 residues. This CDR3 reads CASSRLVAYEQYF. DNA for the CDR3: TGCGCCAGCAGCCGGCTGGTAGCGTACGAGCAGTACTTC.

In this sample, this clonotype turned up a few times. The chain carries TRBV7-9 and TRBJ1-2, with D uncertain. This CDR3 region has 14 residues. The ends were cut back, 5 bases at V and 5 bases at J, with 15 bases in the middle. Looked up from germline, CDR1 is SEHNR and CDR2 is FQNEAQ (reference sequence). This CDR3 reads CASSGRTAVYGYTF. The DNA for the CDR3 is TGTGCCAGCAGCGGGCGGACCGCTGTTTATGGCTACACCTTC.

This clonotype was picked up many times. The chain employs TRBV29-1 and TRBJ2-1; D uncertain. This CDR3 has 12 residues. V dropped 1 base and J dropped 3 bases, with 4 bases sitting between them. Germline lookup yields CDR1 SQVTM and CDR2 ANQGSEA. The CDR3 DNA follows: TGCAGCGTTGAAGTCCGCTACAATGAGCAGTTCTTC. Its protein product is CSVEVRYNEQFF.